One sample yielded the 8 T cell receptor beta chains listed below, sequenced in a study of T cell responses to AZD1222 COVID-19 vaccine. Generated by immunoSEQ multiplex PCR, the TCRdb table keeps only in-frame clones and is missing some. This table has more than 95,000 clones, roughly 90% appearing once. Specimen: peripheral blood, collected on day 0 of MenACWY control vaccination. The receptors here all came from an adult in good health.

This clone appeared once. This rearrangement joins TRBV28 to TRBJ1-4, with a tentative D call TRBD1 (5 bases). CDR3 size: 18 residues. The V end lost 5 bases, the J end lost 3 bases, and 22 bases lay between the germline ends. The germline V gene encodes CDR1 MDHEN and CDR2 SYDVKM. The CDR3 DNA reads as TGTGCCAGCAGTCCATCCGGGGGGTCGGGTTGGTCTAATGAAAAACTGTTTTTT. It encodes CASSPSGGSGWSNEKLFF.

The J gene is TRBJ1-5, the V gene TRBV10-3, with 8 bases that match TRBD1. Germline CDR1 reads ENHRY; CDR2 reads SYGVKD. Trimming cost V 8 bases and J 5 bases; bases outside gene matches: 11. This CDR3 has 15 residues. For the CDR3, the DNA is TGTGCCATCTCGAACCCCCAGACAGGGGATCAGCCCCAGCATTTT. Protein: CAISNPQTGDQPQHF.

The CDR3 region has the DNA TGTGCCAGCAGACAGGGGGGGGAAGGAAACGATGAGCAGTTCTTC. This codes for CASRQGGEGNDEQFF. The chain is built from TRBV28 and TRBJ2-1; maybe TRBD1 (8 bases). The CDR3 sequence is 15 residues long. Germline V gene lookup returns CDR1 MDHEN and CDR2 SYDVKM. Trimming took off 6 bases at V and 8 bases at J, with 20 bases between the two ends. The full variable domain, completed using reference TRBV28 and TRBJ2-1, is DVKVTQSSRYLVKRTGEKVFLECVQDMDHENMFWYRQDPGLGLRLIYFSYDVKMKEKGDIPEGYSVSREKKERFSLILESASTNQTSMYLCASRQGGEGNDEQFFGPGTRLTVL.

V is TRBV15 and J is TRBJ2-1, with a weak D call TRBD2 (6 bases). Germline values: CDR1 LNHNV, CDR2 YYDKDF (reference sequence). This CDR3 is 17 amino acids long. The V end was cut by 0 bases, the J end by 2 bases, with 14 bases between. For the CDR3, the DNA is TGTGCCACCAGCAGAGATCCGCGCGGGACCACCTACAATGAGCAGTTCTTC. This codes for CATSRDPRGTTYNEQFF.

V and J are TRBV11-2 and TRBJ1-2; no firm D call. Germline V gene lookup returns CDR1 SGHAT and CDR2 FQNNGV. This CDR3 region has 19 residues. Trimming cost V 7 bases and J 4 bases, with 31 bases left between them. The CDR3 DNA reads TGTGCCAGCATCCTCCGTTCCCGGACCGGCTCTCGAGGTGGCTATGGCTACACCTTC. It encodes CASILRSRTGSRGGYGYTF.

The chain couples TRBV12-5 to TRBJ1-1, with D perhaps matching TRBD1 (5 bases). The germline V and J ends were trimmed by 9 bases and 5 bases, with 16 bases remaining between them. From germline, CDR1 is LGHNT and CDR2 FRNRAP. The CDR3 sequence is 13 residues long. CDR3 DNA: TGTGCTAGCATCGGTGTCGGGGGAACTGAAGCTTTCTTT. Its translation is CASIGVGGTEAFF. Combining the CDR3 with reference TRBV12-5 and TRBJ1-1 gives the whole variable domain DARVTQTPRHKVTEMGQEVTMRCQPILGHNTVFWYRQTMMQGLELLAYFRNRAPLDDSGMPKDRFSAEMPDATLATLKIQPSEPRDSAVYFCASIGVGGTEAFFGQGTRLTVV.

The V gene is TRBV20-1, the J gene TRBJ1-1, with TRBD1 identical over 7 bases. V trimming: 5 bases; J trimming: 8 bases; junction bases outside the gene matches: 5. Germline-derived CDR1 and CDR2 are DFQATT and SNEGSKA (reference sequence). This CDR3 region has 11 residues. This chain's CDR3 is CSAGRGREAFF. The CDR3 nucleotides are TGCAGTGCTGGAAGGGGGCGCGAAGCTTTCTTT.

The sample holds a few counts of this clone. The rearrangement uses TRBV5-1 and TRBJ2-5; D remains ambiguous. The CDR3 is 12 amino acids. The germline CDR1 and CDR2 sequences are SGHRS and YFSETQ. V lost 3 bases to trimming and J lost 2 bases, with 5 bases between them. CDR3 amino acids: CASSYQQETQYF. CDR3 nucleotide sequence: TGCGCCAGCAGCTACCAACAAGAGACCCAGTACTTC. Full variable domain (remainder filled in from reference TRBV5-1 and TRBJ2-5): KAGVTQTPRYLIKTRGQQVTLSCSPISGHRSVSWYQQTPGQGLQFLFEYFSETQRNKGNFPGRFSGRQFSNSRSEMNVSTLELGDSALYLCASSYQQETQYFGPGTRLLVL.